This entry features one T cell receptor (beta chain) sequence. Trimming took off 6 bases at V and 5 bases at J, with 16 bases between the two ends. Germline V gives CDR1 MDHEN, CDR2 SYDVKM. CDR3 length equals 14 residues. This sample was included in a study of Ad26.COV2.S vaccination and SARS-CoV-2 variants. Looking at the study overall: In the study, Ad26.COV2.S was injected intramuscularly once, or twice 56 days apart.

Here immunoSEQ multiplex PCR was the method, and the copy in TCRdb shows in-frame clones only, minus some. Here the sample spans about 320,000 clones, just under 85% being singletons. The treatment denotes: roughly 20 received Ad26.COV2.S at low or high dose, single or two shots; 5 received placebo; per-sample allocation not given. Samples came from day 63 after the first vaccine or placebo injection. This TCR came from a person between 18 and 59 years old who received the Ad26.COV2.S COVID-19 vaccine or a placebo. The chain links TRBV28 to TRBJ2-5; maybe TRBD2 (5 bases). The specimen was peripheral blood, collected in a trial of Ad26.COV2.S vaccine versus placebo. This chain's CDR3 is CASRTFRDVETQYF. The CDR3 coding sequence is TGTGCCAGCAGAACGTTCCGGGATGTGGAGACCCAGTACTTC.